This TCR beta chain was sequenced in a study of T cell changes during pregnancy in multiple sclerosis. After removal of 4 bases from V and 3 bases from J, the junction contained 8 bases not matched to a gene. This CDR3 has 15 amino acids. Per the germline V gene, CDR1 is SGHNT and CDR2 is YYREEE (reference sequence). Generated by immunoSEQ multiplex PCR, the TCRdb table keeps only in-frame clones and is missing some. Found here are some 80,000 clones, approximately 88% of them singletons; the top ten hold approximately 0.88%. This sequence joins TRBV5-4 and TRBJ1-2, with 8 bases matching TRBD1. The sequenced sample was peripheral blood, obtained in the first trimester of pregnancy. This receptor was obtained from a female donor in good health, enrolled as a control in a pregnancy study. CDR3 loop: CASSPDRGRDYGYTF. The CDR3, as DNA: TGTGCCAGCAGCCCCGACAGGGGCCGTGACTATGGCTACACCTTC.